The source of this TCR beta chain is a study of blood T cells in healthy people across ages. V dropped 5 bases and J dropped 3 bases, with 14 bases sitting between them. CDR3 size: 15 residues. The germline V gene has CDR1 SGHVS and CDR2 FQNEAQ. Using a J-beta primer mix together with a sample-barcoded 5' primer, a second PCR was run for about 6 to 12 cycles. TCRdb used MiXCR to reprocess the 5' RACE reads, holding one entry per CDR3 protein. The sample contains approximately 600,000 distinct CDR3 sequences, approximately 59% of which appear only once. Sequenced sample: blood. The sequence came from a man between 60 and 75 years old in good health. The chain is built from TRBV7-8 and TRBJ1-5; D unresolved. The CDR3 protein is CASSLVGLPNQPQHF. The CDR3 DNA sequence: TGTGCCAGCAGCCTCGTGGGGTTACCCAATCAGCCCCAGCATTTT.